Below are 26 T cell receptor beta chains sequenced from a single sample in a study of regulatory T cells in long-lasting Graves disease. In building TCR beta libraries, iRepertoire HTBI primers were used together with Arm-PCR of CDR3 regions. TCRdb itself ran the multiplex PCR reads through MiXCR, one entry per CDR3 protein. Counted here are around 400,000 distinct CDR3 sequences, approximately 10% occurring once; the ten biggest clones make up under 20%. Time point reported: newly diagnosed GD, antithyroid drugs for less than 3 months. Scientists built the TCR library using RNA that was extracted from PBMCs. These sequences were also reported in another study, on T cells in Graves' hyperthyroidism and ophthalmopathy.

Sequences were derived from peripheral blood mononuclear cells (PBMCs), sampled at new diagnosis, from a patient treated with antithyroid drugs. The receptor source for this set is a woman aged 18 to 35 with Graves disease.

This clonotype was counted ten times or more. This sequence joins TRBV11-2 and TRBJ2-1, with D perhaps TRBD2 (5 bases). The CDR3 has 15 residues. V lost 2 bases, J lost 0 bases, and 8 bases lay in between. CDR1 and CDR2 (germline): SGHAT, FQNNGV. The CDR3, as DNA: TGTGCCAGCAGCTTATCGGCGGGCTCCTACAATGAGCAGTTCTTC. Residues: CASSLSAGSYNEQFF.

The chain uses TRBV7-8 and TRBJ2-5; D not resolved. Germline CDR1 and CDR2: SGHVS and FQNEAQ. The CDR3 sequence is 15 residues long. Trimming took off 6 bases at V and 4 bases at J, with 18 bases between the two ends. The CDR3 protein is CASRPIDLTRETQYF. DNA for the CDR3: TGTGCCAGCAGACCCATCGACTTAACACGAGAGACCCAGTACTTC.

Many counts were recorded for this clonotype. V and J are TRBV28 and TRBJ2-7; 9 bases are a match to TRBD1. Germline-derived CDR1 and CDR2 are MDHEN and SYDVKM. Trimming took 5 bases from V and 2 from J; bases not matched to a gene: 10. CDR3 size: 16 residues. The DNA of the CDR3 is TGTGCCAGCAGTCCTATTGACGGGACAGGGCCCTACGAGCAGTACTTC. Translated: CASSPIDGTGPYEQYF.

Turning to this clonotype: This may stem from a read error, because a much larger clone lies one nucleotide away. The J gene is TRBJ2-2, the V gene TRBV11-3; tentatively, D is TRBD2 (6 bases). The CDR3 contains 17 residues. Trimming removed 7 bases from V and 0 bases from J, with 18 bases in between. Germline V gene data show CDR1 as SGHNT and CDR2 as YENEEA. DNA of the CDR3: TGTGCCAGCACAGTATGGATGGGCGGGGCGAACACCGGGGAGCTGTTTTTT. Translating gives CASTVWMGGANTGELFF.

This clonotype was seen at least ten times. V gene TRBV20-1 combines with J gene TRBJ2-3, with a tentative D call TRBD1 (6 bases). Deletions cut 8 bases from V and 3 bases from J, with 12 bases between. Germline V gene data show CDR1 as DFQATT and CDR2 as SNEGSKA (reference sequence). The CDR3 is 12 amino acids. CDR3 loop: CSLEGVTDTQYF. In DNA form, the CDR3 reads TGCAGTTTAGAGGGGGTAACAGATACGCAGTATTTT.

This clonotype has a handful of counts. The chain joins TRBV20-1 to TRBJ1-5, with a weak D call TRBD1 (5 bases). The CDR3 is made up of 15 amino acids. With 2 bases removed from V and 5 bases from J, the gap between germline ends came to 16 bases. Germline CDR1 is DFQATT and CDR2 is SNEGSKA (reference sequence). As DNA, the CDR3 is TGCAGTGCTAGACCAGCCGGGGGGGTACATCAGCCCCAGCATTTT. Encoded protein: CSARPAGGVHQPQHF.

The genes are TRBV6-1 and TRBJ2-7, with D tentatively TRBD1 (6 bases). V was clipped by 1 base and J by 1 base, with 11 bases between them. The CDR3 is 15 residues long. Germline V gives CDR1 MNHNS, CDR2 SASEGT. CDR3 nucleotides: TGTGCCAGCAGTGAAGAAGGTCAGGGGTCCTACGAGCAGTACGTC. Translating gives CASSEEGQGSYEQYV.

This clonotype was counted ten times or more. V gene TRBV20-1 combines with J gene TRBJ1-1; perhaps TRBD1 as D (5 bases). V shed 2 bases and J shed 7 bases, with 17 bases lying between them. This CDR3 region has 14 residues. Germline V gene lookup returns CDR1 DFQATT and CDR2 SNEGSKA (reference sequence). The CDR3 protein is CSARWGIRDDEAFF. As DNA, the CDR3 is TGCAGTGCTAGATGGGGGATCCGGGATGATGAAGCTTTCTTT.

This sequence joins TRBV27 and TRBJ1-6; D not certain. V lost 6 bases, J lost 3 bases, and 18 bases lay in between. The CDR3 spans 17 residues. Germline V gives CDR1 MNHEY, CDR2 SMNVEV (reference sequence). The CDR3 loop is CASRAGSFKHYNSPLHF. The CDR3 nucleotides read TGTGCCAGCAGGGCCGGGTCCTTCAAGCACTATAATTCACCCCTCCACTTT.

This clonotype appeared a few times. This rearrangement joins TRBV5-1 to TRBJ1-3, with 8 bases matching TRBD1. J lost 4 bases, V lost 0 bases, and 0 bases had no gene match. Germline V CDR1 and CDR2: SGHRS, YFSETQ. This CDR3 spans 14 amino acids. CDR3 coding DNA: TGCGCCAGCAGCTTGGGGGACAGGGGAAACACCATATATTTT. Translated, it gives CASSLGDRGNTIYF.

This clonotype was detected only a few times. Since a much larger clone is just one base distant, this may be a read error. The chain recombines TRBV20-1 with TRBJ2-1; 9 positions agree with TRBD1. This CDR3 has 15 amino acids. Per germline, CDR1 DFQATT and CDR2 SNEGSKA (reference sequence). CDR3 in amino acids: CSASGGQGPFSEPFF. DNA of the CDR3: TGCAGTGCTAGTGGGGGACAGGGCCCTTTTAGTGAGCCGTTCTTC.

This rearrangement joins TRBV7-9 to TRBJ2-3; 8 bases are a match to TRBD1. Per the germline V gene, CDR1 is SEHNR and CDR2 is FQNEAQ (reference sequence). This CDR3 region has 15 residues. J was trimmed by 5 bases and V by 5 bases; bases with no gene match: 9. In DNA form, the CDR3 reads TGTGCCAGCAGCCTAAGGACAGGGAGAGAAGATACGCAGTATTTT. It is translated as CASSLRTGREDTQYF. Full variable domain (rest looked up from reference TRBV7-9 and TRBJ2-3): DTGVSQNPRHKITKRGQNVTFRCDPISEHNRLYWYRQTLGQGPEFLTYFQNEAQLEKSRLLSDRFSAERPKGSFSTLEIQRTEQGDSAMYLCASSLRTGREDTQYFGPGTRLTVL.

This clonotype was seen ten or more times. V is TRBV28 and J is TRBJ1-5; D ambiguous. This CDR3 has 12 residues. V shed 5 bases and J shed 3 bases, with 5 bases lying between them. Germline CDR1 MDHEN, CDR2 SYDVKM. As DNA, the CDR3 is TGTGCCAGCAGTCATGACAATCAGCCCCAGCATTTT. This gives the protein CASSHDNQPQHF.

In its sample, this clonotype was seen a few times. The rearrangement joins TRBV4-1 to TRBJ2-2, with 7 positions matching TRBD1. CDR1 and CDR2 from the germline V gene are MGHRA and YSYEKL. CDR3 size: 16 residues. V dropped 4 bases and J dropped 3; count of bases not matched to a gene: 8. The CDR3: CASSPTGSLDTGELFF. In DNA form, the CDR3 reads TGCGCCAGCAGCCCGACAGGGTCGTTGGACACCGGGGAGCTGTTTTTT.

This clonotype was counted only a few times. The junction differs from germline at one of its ends, possibly a read error. This chain links TRBV6-1 with TRBJ1-2; maybe TRBD1 (5 bases). Germline CDR1 MNHNS, CDR2 SASEGT. The CDR3 consists of 11 residues. For the CDR3, the DNA is TGTGCCAGCACCGACGGCGGGGACGAGTCCTTC. Translated: CASTDGGDESF.

This clonotype was seen only a few times. This rearrangement joins TRBV7-9 to TRBJ2-7; 7 bases agree with TRBD1. V dropped 8 bases and J dropped 2; count of bases not matched to a gene: 12. From germline, CDR1 is SEHNR and CDR2 FQNEAQ (reference sequence). The length of the CDR3 is 15 residues. The CDR3 protein is CASEKTRDRTYEQYF. In DNA form, the CDR3 reads TGTGCCAGCGAAAAAACCCGGGACAGAACCTACGAGCAGTACTTC.

This clonotype showed up many times. The chain links TRBV5-1 to TRBJ2-7; D uncertain. The length of the CDR3 is 13 residues. Germline CDR1 is SGHRS and CDR2 is YFSETQ. The V and J ends lost 6 bases and 4 bases respectively, with 14 bases between them. The CDR3 nucleotides are TGCGCCAGCACCTACGGGTCCGGATACGAGCAGTACTTC. Encoded protein: CASTYGSGYEQYF.

In this sample, this clonotype turned up a few times. This rearrangement joins TRBV4-1 to TRBJ1-1; 8 bases line up with TRBD1. V lost 0 bases, J lost 4 bases, and 4 bases stayed unmatched. CDR3 size: 15 residues. CDR1 is MGHRA and CDR2 is YSYEKL in the germline V gene. The CDR3 loop reads CASSQDAGGGTEAFF. The DNA of the CDR3 is TGCGCCAGCAGCCAAGATGCAGGGGGCGGCACTGAAGCTTTCTTT.

This clonotype was seen at least ten times. V and J are TRBV11-2 and TRBJ1-1, with D possibly being TRBD1 (5 bases). The CDR3 is made up of 12 amino acids. The germline CDR1 and CDR2 sequences are SGHAT and FQNNGV. Trimming took 6 bases from V and 7 from J, leaving 12 bases between them. The CDR3 nucleotides are TGTGCCAGCAGTCCGGGACCGTATGAAGCTTTCTTT. This sequence encodes CASSPGPYEAFF.

This clonotype showed up just a few times. The chain employs TRBV15 and TRBJ1-4; D not resolved. Germline assignment: CDR1 LNHNV and CDR2 YYDKDF (reference sequence). V dropped 7 bases and J dropped 10 bases, with 13 bases sitting between them. CDR3 length equals 12 residues. The CDR3 region is CATTTQEGKLFF. DNA of the CDR3: TGTGCCACCACCACCCAAGAGGGAAAACTGTTTTTT.

This clonotype came up many times. The chain uses TRBV7-9 and TRBJ2-7; unclear D gene. Germline CDR1 SEHNR, CDR2 FQNEAQ (reference sequence). The CDR3 sequence is 15 residues long. V lost 1 base, J lost 0 bases, and 10 bases lay in between. CDR3 protein: CASSLVGLSSYEQYF. The DNA of the CDR3 is TGTGCCAGCAGCTTAGTAGGCCTGAGCTCCTACGAGCAGTACTTC.

About this clonotype itself: One base away lies a much larger clone, so this may be a sequencing read error. This chain uses TRBV27 with TRBJ2-5; D remains ambiguous. The CDR3 totals 15 residues. Germline V gene data show CDR1 as MNHEY and CDR2 as SMNVEV (reference sequence). Deletions cut 7 bases from V and 4 bases from J, with 19 bases between. The CDR3 here is CASIPLWSFGETQYF. The CDR3 coding sequence is TGTGCCAGCATCCCCCTTTGGAGCTTCGGAGAGACCCAGTACTTC.

This clonotype showed up many times. A read error may produce the germline difference seen at one junction end. The rearrangement joins TRBV7-7 to TRBJ2-5, with a weak D call TRBD2 (6 bases). The CDR3 has 20 residues. Per germline, CDR1 SSHAT and CDR2 FNYEAQ (reference sequence). The CDR3 protein is CASSLRVPSGDTARQETQYF. The DNA of the CDR3 is TGTGCTAGCAGCTTGAGGGTTCCGTCGGGGGATACGGCCCGGCAAGAGACCCAGTACTTC.

This clonotype was counted between two and nine times. The CDR3 loop reads CASTQGRVNTEAFF. CDR3 in DNA: TGCGCCAGCACCCAGGGCAGGGTGAACACTGAAGCTTTCTTT. This chain joins TRBV4-3 and TRBJ1-1; D possibly corresponds to TRBD1 (5 bases). This CDR3 has 14 residues. V was trimmed by 7 bases and J by 0 bases, leaving 12 bases between them. From germline, CDR1 is LGHNA and CDR2 YSLEER.

This clonotype showed up many times. The V and J genes are TRBV5-5 and TRBJ2-3; perhaps D is TRBD1 or TRBD2 (5 bases each). The CDR3 runs to 15 residues. Germline values: CDR1 SGHKS, CDR2 YYEKEE (reference sequence). V shed 3 bases and J shed 2 bases, with 13 bases lying between them. The CDR3 here is CASSSVPGLTDTQYF. DNA for the CDR3: TGTGCCAGCAGCTCGGTTCCGGGGCTCACAGATACGCAGTATTTT. The whole variable domain, remainder taken from reference TRBV5-5 and TRBJ2-3, is DAGVTQSPTHLIKTRGQQVTLRCSPISGHKSVSWYQQVLGQGPQFIFQYYEKEERGRGNFPDRFSARQFPNYSSELNVNALLLGDSALYLCASSSVPGLTDTQYFGPGTRLTVL.

This clonotype came up many times. The CDR3 reads CASGEGLNTEAFF. The CDR3 nucleotides are TGTGCCAGTGGGGAGGGGCTGAACACTGAAGCTTTCTTT. The chain joins TRBV19 to TRBJ1-1; tentative D call: TRBD1 (5 bases). Germline lookup yields CDR1 LNHDA and CDR2 SQIVND (reference sequence). Between the trimmed V and J ends, which lost 8 bases and 0 bases, there was a span of 10 bases. This CDR3 contains 13 residues.